The 31 T cell receptor beta chains given below trace back to one sample, sequenced in a study of regulatory T cells in long-lasting Graves disease (dated by TCRdb to the early 2020s). The library was built by means of multiplex PCR. Sequencer: Illumina HiSeq 4000. CDR3 regions were amplified by Arm-PCR with iRepertoire HTBI primers to construct TCR beta libraries. TCRdb trimmed public reads at Q25 via fastp, called clones via MiXCR and kept in-frame beta chains. Each CDR3 protein gets just one entry, which takes the most common genes and DNA from the rows behind it. Present in this sample are hundreds of thousands of distinct CDR3 sequences, around 21% of which were seen just once. 7.8% of the sample is held by the ten biggest clonotypes. This sample's time point label indicates: persistent/refractory GD, antithyroid drugs over 5 years with positive TRAb. For both TCR sequencing and RNA sequencing, RNA was extracted from PBMCs using TRIzol.

Specimen: peripheral blood mononuclear cells (PBMCs), collected when the disease was refractory, from a patient treated with antithyroid drugs. These receptors originate from a female donor with Graves disease.

V and J are TRBV19 and TRBJ1-5; D gene unclear. The germline V and J ends were trimmed by 3 bases and 4 bases, with 7 bases remaining between them. The CDR3 has 13 amino acids. CDR1 and CDR2 from the germline V gene are LNHDA and SQIVND (reference sequence). The CDR3 nucleotides are TGTGCCAGTAGTATCTCAGATAATCAGCCCCAGCATTTT. The encoded protein is CASSISDNQPQHF.

This clonotype has a count of ten or more. The V call is TRBV29-1, the J call TRBJ1-1; D is uncertain. Trimming took 3 bases from V and 3 from J, leaving 26 bases between them. The germline V gene encodes CDR1 SQVTM and CDR2 ANQGSEA. The CDR3 sequence is 18 residues long. The CDR3 sequence: CSVDSGRLGPKLDTEAFF. In DNA, the CDR3 is TGCAGCGTTGACTCGGGCAGGCTCGGACCCAAATTGGACACTGAAGCTTTCTTT.

This clonotype was seen repeatedly, ten times or more. The chain links TRBV2 to TRBJ2-1, with TRBD2 matching over 7 bases. The J segment lost 6 bases and the V segment lost 4 bases, leaving 9 bases of the junction unmatched. This CDR3 has 15 amino acids. Germline loops: CDR1 SNHLY, CDR2 FYNNEI. The CDR3: CASSGLAAFSNEQFF. The CDR3 region has the DNA TGTGCCAGCAGTGGTCTAGCGGCCTTCTCCAATGAGCAGTTCTTC.

This clonotype showed up just a few times. The rearrangement uses TRBV20-1 and TRBJ2-7; TRBD2 matches at 11 bases. The CDR3 has 14 amino acids. The germline V gene has CDR1 DFQATT and CDR2 SNEGSKA (reference sequence). After removal of 5 bases from V and 2 bases from J, the junction contained 5 bases not matched to a gene. CDR3 loop: CSARGLAVTYEQYF. As DNA, the CDR3 is TGCAGTGCTCGGGGACTAGCGGTCACCTACGAGCAGTACTTC.

At least ten counts were recorded for this clonotype. The chain joins TRBV29-1 to TRBJ2-7; the match to TRBD2 covers 9 bases. J lost 2 bases, V lost 7 bases, and 6 bases had no gene match. Looked up from germline, CDR1 is SQVTM and CDR2 is ANQGSEA. CDR3 length equals 13 residues. The CDR3 region has the DNA TGCAGCGCGACAAAGCGGGGGGCCTACGAGCAGTACTTC. Amino acids: CSATKRGAYEQYF.

The table lists this clonotype with many counts. This chain uses TRBV19 with TRBJ1-1, with TRBD1 as a possible D gene (6 bases). Trimming took off 3 bases at V and 8 bases at J, with 13 bases between the two ends. The CDR3 spans 13 residues. Germline CDR1 reads LNHDA; CDR2 reads SQIVND (reference sequence). CDR3 loop: CASSIKQGWEAFF. Here the CDR3 DNA reads TGTGCCAGTAGTATCAAACAGGGATGGGAAGCTTTCTTT.

This clonotype was observed a handful of times. The genes are TRBV19 and TRBJ2-7; TRBD1 might be the D (6 bases). Germline loops: CDR1 LNHDA, CDR2 SQIVND (reference sequence). The CDR3 totals 14 residues. Trimming took off 5 bases at V and 6 bases at J, with 17 bases between the two ends. The CDR3 DNA reads TGTGCCAGTAGTCAACAGGGTACGTGGGGCGAGCAGTACTTC. Amino acid sequence: CASSQQGTWGEQYF.

The J gene is TRBJ2-7, the V gene TRBV4-1, with D hard to call. Per the germline V gene, CDR1 is MGHRA and CDR2 is YSYEKL. The V and J ends lost 0 bases and 1 base respectively, with 10 bases between them. The CDR3 extends over 15 amino acids. DNA of the CDR3: TGCGCCAGCAGCCAAGAACCAGGAAGATCCTACGAGCAGTACTTC. Protein product: CASSQEPGRSYEQYF.

The chain joins TRBV5-6 to TRBJ1-2, with D possibly being TRBD1 (6 bases). Germline values: CDR1 SGHDT, CDR2 YYEEEE. This CDR3 has 15 amino acids. With 3 bases removed from V and 4 bases from J, the gap between germline ends came to 16 bases. The CDR3 protein is CASSSDSQGGYGYTF. CDR3 sequence (DNA): TGTGCCAGCAGCTCAGACAGTCAAGGGGGCTATGGCTACACCTTC.

This clonotype has a count of ten or more. The chain recombines TRBV28 with TRBJ1-5; TRBD1 might be the D (6 bases). The CDR3 has 14 residues. Per the germline V gene, CDR1 is MDHEN and CDR2 is SYDVKM. V lost 6 bases and J lost 3, with 12 bases in between. The CDR3 bases are TGTGCCAGCAGGGGGGGGGGGGCCAATCAGCCCCAGCATTTT. This translates into CASRGGGANQPQHF.

This clonotype was picked up many times. CDR3 amino acids: CASTPTEAGSPLHF. CDR3 sequence (DNA): TGTGCCAGCACCCCGACAGAAGCGGGTTCACCCCTCCACTTT. The chain has TRBV2 and TRBJ1-6, with D tentatively TRBD1 (5 bases). V lost 7 bases to trimming and J lost 9 bases, with 16 bases between them. Germline CDR1 is SNHLY and CDR2 is FYNNEI. This CDR3 contains 14 residues. The entire variable domain, with the rest obtained from reference TRBV2 and TRBJ1-6, is as follows: EPEVTQTPSHQVTQMGQEVILRCVPISNHLYFYWYRQILGQKVEFLVSFYNNEISEKSEIFDDQFSVERPDGSNFTLKIRSTKLEDSAMYFCASTPTEAGSPLHFGNGTRLTVT.

This clonotype was counted a few times. The chain combines TRBV30 with TRBJ1-2; 7 bases agree with TRBD1. Trimming removed 7 bases from V and 5 bases from J; junction bases left unmatched: 10. Looked up from germline, CDR1 is GTSNPN and CDR2 is SVGIG (reference sequence). This CDR3 is built from 13 residues. This CDR3 is CAYRTGRGYGYTF. CDR3 DNA sequence: TGTGCCTACCGGACAGGCAGAGGGTATGGCTACACCTTC.

About this clonotype itself: This may arise from a read error, as a much more abundant clone is one base away. DNA for the CDR3: TGTGCCGGCAGGCAGGCTAGCGGGAGTCCGGCCAAAAACATTCAGTACTTC. Protein product: CAGRQASGSPAKNIQYF. The chain links TRBV28 to TRBJ2-4, with TRBD2 identical over 10 bases. Germline lookup yields CDR1 MDHEN and CDR2 SYDVKM. The CDR3 runs 17 residues.

On this clonotype: It may be a read error: a sequence one base away is much more abundant. V and J are TRBV28 and TRBJ1-6; 7 nucleotides agree with TRBD1. The CDR3 spans 13 residues. Germline assignment: CDR1 MDHEN and CDR2 SYDVKM. Trimming cost V 3 bases and J 16 bases; bases outside gene matches: 9. CDR3: CASSFPRGALLHF. The CDR3 coding sequence is TGTGCCAGCAGTTTCCCCAGGGGGGCCCTACTCCACTTT. Supplemented by reference TRBV28 and TRBJ1-6, the full variable domain reads DVKVTQSSRYLVKRTGEKVFLECVQDMDHENMFWYRQDPGLGLRLIYFSYDVKMKEKGDIPEGYSVSREKKERFSLILESASTNQTSMYLCASSFPRGALLHFGNGTRLTVT.

The table lists this clonotype with many counts. CDR3 bases: TGTGCCAGCAGCTTAGAGGTCTGGCAAGAGACCCAGTACTTC. Its translation is CASSLEVWQETQYF. The V and J genes are TRBV7-2 and TRBJ2-5; D remains unclear. The length of the CDR3 is 14 residues. Per the germline V gene, CDR1 is SGHTA and CDR2 is FQGNSA. Between the trimmed V and J ends, which lost 1 base and 2 bases, there was a span of 8 bases.

This clonotype was seen repeatedly, ten times or more. Here the CDR3 reads CASRGRMGDPGTGELFF. In nucleotides, the CDR3 is TGTGCCAGCAGGGGGCGTATGGGGGACCCTGGAACCGGGGAGCTGTTTTTT. The genes are TRBV2 and TRBJ2-2, with D perhaps given as TRBD1 or TRBD2 (5 bases each). V was clipped by 6 bases and J by 5 bases, with 22 bases between them. This CDR3 region has 17 residues. Germline assignment: CDR1 SNHLY and CDR2 FYNNEI.

Details on this clonotype: A read error may be the cause here, since a much bigger clone is one base away. The rearrangement links TRBV7-8 to TRBJ1-2; weak D call: TRBD1 (6 bases). From germline, CDR1 is SGHVS and CDR2 FQNEAQ. CDR3 size: 14 residues. Deletions cut 5 bases from V and 6 bases from J, with 16 bases between. CDR3 DNA sequence: TGTGCCAGCAGCGGGGGGGCTGTGGACCATGGCTACACCTTC. Its protein is CASSGGAVDHGYTF.

The chain is built from TRBV29-1 and TRBJ2-7; TRBD1 agrees at 8 bases. Germline V gives CDR1 SQVTM, CDR2 ANQGSEA. The junction had 3 bases not matched to a gene; V was cut back by 2 bases and J by 3 bases. The CDR3 is 13 residues long. The CDR3 reads CSVEQGAGYEQYF. The CDR3 DNA follows: TGCAGCGTTGAACAGGGGGCTGGCTACGAGCAGTACTTC.

Many counts were recorded for this clonotype. This chain joins TRBV2 and TRBJ2-7; maybe TRBD2 (5 bases). Deletions cut 1 base from V and 2 bases from J, with 12 bases between. There are 15 residues in the CDR3. Germline V lookup: CDR1 SNHLY, CDR2 FYNNEI. The CDR3 DNA sequence: TGTGCCAGCAGTGAAGGGGCAGGAGGTACCTACGAGCAGTACTTC. It specifies CASSEGAGGTYEQYF.

At least ten counts were recorded for this clonotype. J is TRBJ1-5 and V is TRBV28; D might be TRBD1 (6 bases). The CDR3 length is 15 residues. Germline V gene data show CDR1 as MDHEN and CDR2 as SYDVKM. Trimming took off 5 bases at V and 2 bases at J, with 13 bases between the two ends. CDR3 amino acids: CASSEWTVGNQPQHF. Here the CDR3 DNA reads TGTGCCAGCAGTGAATGGACAGTGGGCAATCAGCCCCAGCATTTT.

This chain links TRBV9 with TRBJ1-2; no clear D gene. Germline V gene lookup returns CDR1 SGDLS and CDR2 YYNGEE. Trimming took off 0 bases at V and 2 bases at J, with 11 bases between the two ends. There are 15 residues in the CDR3. The CDR3 DNA is TGTGCCAGCAGCGTAGGCGGTAGCCCCAACTATGGCTACACCTTC. Its protein product is CASSVGGSPNYGYTF.

This clonotype was detected a few times. The chain uses TRBV6-1 and TRBJ2-7, with D possibly matching TRBD2 (6 bases). Per the germline V gene, CDR1 is MNHNS and CDR2 is SASEGT. The CDR3 is 14 amino acids. Trimming pared 1 base from V and 7 bases from J, leaving 14 bases between. For the CDR3, the DNA is TGTGCCAGCAGTGAAGTGAGGCTAGCGAGGGAGCAGTACTTC. Protein sequence: CASSEVRLAREQYF.

This clonotype occurred a few times. The genes are TRBV7-2 and TRBJ2-7; no clear D gene. The germline CDR1 and CDR2 sequences are SGHTA and FQGNSA. The CDR3 is 13 amino acids. With 2 bases removed from V and 7 bases from J, the gap between germline ends came to 12 bases. The CDR3 coding sequence is TGTGCCAGCAGCTTAAGCGCCGTGGGGGAGCAGTACTTC. Translating gives CASSLSAVGEQYF.

The table lists this clonotype with many counts. The genes are TRBV12-5 and TRBJ1-2, with D tentatively TRBD1 (6 bases). Germline values: CDR1 LGHNT, CDR2 FRNRAP. Trimming took off 6 bases at V and 6 bases at J, with 20 bases between the two ends. The CDR3 loop spans 15 amino acids. CDR3 bases: TGTGCTAGTGGCCCATCCTCGGACAGAAGGGATGGCTACACCTTC. Translating gives CASGPSSDRRDGYTF.

This clonotype was counted between two and nine times. The chain is built from TRBV10-3 and TRBJ1-5, with D possibly matching TRBD1 (5 bases). The CDR3 has 13 amino acids. With 6 bases removed from V and 3 bases from J, the gap between germline ends came to 9 bases. CDR1 is ENHRY, CDR2 SYGVKD, per germline. CDR3 sequence (DNA): TGTGCCATCAGGGGGGGGGACAATCAGCCCCAGCATTTT. Protein product: CAIRGGDNQPQHF.

The chain combines TRBV6-4 with TRBJ2-4; 11 bases are shared with TRBD1. The CDR3 runs to 19 residues. The junction had 13 bases not matched to a gene; V was cut back by 6 bases and J by 0 bases. CDR1 and CDR2 from the germline V gene are MRHNA and SNTAGT. The CDR3 DNA reads TGTGCCAGCAGAAGTCCCGGGACAGGGGGTAATCTAGCCAAAAACATTCAGTACTTC. Translated, it gives CASRSPGTGGNLAKNIQYF.

This clonotype was counted a few times. This chain connects TRBV24-1 to TRBJ1-5, with no clear D. There are 14 residues in the CDR3. Per the germline V gene, CDR1 is KGHDR and CDR2 is SFDVKD. V lost 1 base to trimming and J lost 4 bases, with 7 bases between them. As DNA, the CDR3 is TGTGCCACCAGTGATTTAAACGTTAATCAGCCCCAGCATTTT. It yields the protein CATSDLNVNQPQHF.

The table lists this clonotype with a few counts. This chain connects TRBV5-1 to TRBJ1-4; 8 bases fit TRBD1. CDR1 is SGHRS, CDR2 YFSETQ, per germline. The trim removed 4 bases at V and 8 bases at J, leaving 7 bases unmatched. This CDR3 region has 14 residues. The CDR3 DNA reads as TGCGCCAGCAGCCCTGGACAGGGTAAAGAAAAACTGTTTTTT. This sequence encodes CASSPGQGKEKLFF.

Concerning this clonotype itself: This may be a read error: a much more frequent sequence differs by one nucleotide. The rearrangement joins TRBV5-1 to TRBJ2-7; D may match TRBD1 or TRBD2 (5 bases each). The CDR3 loop spans 13 amino acids. CDR1 is SGHRS, CDR2 YFSETQ, per germline. CDR3 sequence: CASSLMGPQEQHF. CDR3 nucleotide sequence: TGCGCCAGCAGCTTGATGGGACCCCAGGAGCAGCACTTC.

This clonotype came up many times. The genes are TRBV6-2 or TRBV6-3 and TRBJ1-1; D might be TRBD1 (5 bases). The germline CDR1 and CDR2 sequences are MNHEY and SVGEGT. V was pared by 0 bases and J by 1 base, with 15 bases between. This CDR3 has 17 amino acids. The CDR3 DNA follows: TGTGCCAGCAGTTACTCGATTTCAAGACAGTCGAACACTGAAGCTTTCTTT. Its protein is CASSYSISRQSNTEAFF.

J is TRBJ2-7 and V is TRBV5-5, with D possibly called TRBD1 or TRBD2 (5 bases each). The germline V gene encodes CDR1 SGHKS and CDR2 YYEKEE (reference sequence). The CDR3 sequence is 13 residues long. The V gene lost 4 bases and the J gene lost 4 bases, with 12 bases spanning the gap. DNA of the CDR3: TGTGCCAGCAGCAACTCCGGGGCTTACGAGCAGTACTTC. This sequence encodes CASSNSGAYEQYF.